One T cell receptor (beta chain) is described in this entry. The data originate from a study of somatic mutations in cytotoxic T cells in rheumatoid arthritis. Overall study context: Patient blood, roughly 32 ml in EDTA, was obtained immediately after diagnosis and prior to the start of any treatment.

The CDR3 runs to 12 residues. The V end lost 3 bases, the J end lost 9 bases, and 9 bases lay between the germline ends. Germline loops: CDR1 SEHNR, CDR2 FQNEAQ (reference sequence). Using immunoSEQ multiplex PCR, the repertoire was profiled, and TCRdb retains in-frame clones only, with some absent. The sample lists about 2,400 clones, about three quarters occurring once. This chain uses TRBV7-9 with TRBJ2-1; tentative D call: TRBD2 (5 bases). The sequenced sample was CD8+ T cells sorted from blood. The sequence derives from a man in his 70s with rheumatoid arthritis. DNA for the CDR3: TGTGCCAGCAGCTTCTTGGAGGTTGAGCAGTTCTTC. Translated: CASSFLEVEQFF.